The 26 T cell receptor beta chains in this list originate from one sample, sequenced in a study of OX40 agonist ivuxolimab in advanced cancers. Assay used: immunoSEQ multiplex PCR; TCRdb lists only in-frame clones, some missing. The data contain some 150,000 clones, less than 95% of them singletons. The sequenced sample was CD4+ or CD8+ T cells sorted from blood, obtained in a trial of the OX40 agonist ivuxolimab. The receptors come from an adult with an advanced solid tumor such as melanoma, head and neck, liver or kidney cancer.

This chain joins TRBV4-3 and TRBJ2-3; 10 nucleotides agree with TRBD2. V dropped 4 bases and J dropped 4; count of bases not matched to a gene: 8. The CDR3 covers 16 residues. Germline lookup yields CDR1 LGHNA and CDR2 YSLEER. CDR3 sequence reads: CASSPRPLAGADTQYF. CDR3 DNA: TGCGCCAGCAGCCCCCGCCCCCTAGCGGGAGCAGATACGCAGTATTTT.

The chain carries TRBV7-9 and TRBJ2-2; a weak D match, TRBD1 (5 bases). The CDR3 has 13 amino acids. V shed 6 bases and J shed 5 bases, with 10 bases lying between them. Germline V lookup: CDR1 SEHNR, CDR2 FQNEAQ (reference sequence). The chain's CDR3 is CASRSTETGELFF. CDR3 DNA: TGTGCCAGCAGGTCGACAGAGACCGGGGAGCTGTTTTTT.

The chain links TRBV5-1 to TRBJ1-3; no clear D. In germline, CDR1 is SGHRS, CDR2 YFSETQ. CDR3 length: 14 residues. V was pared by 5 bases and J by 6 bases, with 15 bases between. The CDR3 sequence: CASREAVLANTIYF. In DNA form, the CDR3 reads TGCGCCAGCAGAGAAGCAGTGTTGGCAAACACCATATATTTT.

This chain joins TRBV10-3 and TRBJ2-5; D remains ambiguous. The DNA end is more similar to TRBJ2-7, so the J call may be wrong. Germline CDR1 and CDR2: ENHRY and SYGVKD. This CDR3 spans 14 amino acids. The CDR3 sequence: CAISESMGSYEQYF. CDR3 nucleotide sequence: TGTGCCATCAGTGAGTCCATGGGTTCCTACGAGCAGTACTTC.

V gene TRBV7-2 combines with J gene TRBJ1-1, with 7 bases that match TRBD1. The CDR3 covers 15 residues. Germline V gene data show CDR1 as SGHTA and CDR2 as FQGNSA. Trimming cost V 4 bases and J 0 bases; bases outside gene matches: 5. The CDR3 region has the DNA TGTGCCAGCAGCTGGGGACAGTTATTGAACACTGAAGCTTTCTTT. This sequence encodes CASSWGQLLNTEAFF.

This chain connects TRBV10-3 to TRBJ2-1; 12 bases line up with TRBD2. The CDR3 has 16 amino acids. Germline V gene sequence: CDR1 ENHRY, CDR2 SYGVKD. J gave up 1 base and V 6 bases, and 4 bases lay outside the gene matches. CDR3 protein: CAISGTSGPSYNEQFF. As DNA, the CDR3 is TGTGCCATCAGCGGGACTAGCGGGCCTTCCTACAATGAGCAGTTCTTC.

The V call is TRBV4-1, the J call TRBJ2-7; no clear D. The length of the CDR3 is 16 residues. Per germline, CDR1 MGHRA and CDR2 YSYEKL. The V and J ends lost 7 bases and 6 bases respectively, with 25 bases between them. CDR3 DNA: TGCGCCAGCACCTCCTCTACTCCGCCCAAAGGGTGCGAGCAGTACTTC. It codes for CASTSSTPPKGCEQYF.

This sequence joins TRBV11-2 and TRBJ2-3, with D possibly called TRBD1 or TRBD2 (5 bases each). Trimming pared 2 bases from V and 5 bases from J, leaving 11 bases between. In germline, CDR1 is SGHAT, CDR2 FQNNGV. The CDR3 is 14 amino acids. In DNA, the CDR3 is TGTGCCAGCAGCTTATTGCAGGGAGTAGATACGCAGTATTTT. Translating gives CASSLLQGVDTQYF.

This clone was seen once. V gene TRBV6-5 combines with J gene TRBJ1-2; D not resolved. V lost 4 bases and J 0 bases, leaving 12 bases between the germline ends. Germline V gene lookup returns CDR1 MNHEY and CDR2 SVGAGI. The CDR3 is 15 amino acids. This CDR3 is CASSFLDKANYGYTF. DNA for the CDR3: TGTGCCAGCAGTTTTCTCGACAAAGCTAACTATGGCTACACCTTC.

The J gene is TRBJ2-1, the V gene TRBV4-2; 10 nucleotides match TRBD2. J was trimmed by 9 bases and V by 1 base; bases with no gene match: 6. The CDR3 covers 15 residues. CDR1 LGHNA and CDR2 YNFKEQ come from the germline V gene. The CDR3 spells CASSQVASGSVEQFF. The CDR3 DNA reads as TGTGCCAGCAGCCAAGTAGCTAGCGGGAGTGTTGAGCAGTTCTTC.

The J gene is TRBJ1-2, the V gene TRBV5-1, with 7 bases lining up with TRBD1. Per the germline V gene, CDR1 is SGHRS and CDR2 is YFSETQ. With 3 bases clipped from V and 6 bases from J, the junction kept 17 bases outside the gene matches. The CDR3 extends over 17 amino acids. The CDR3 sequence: CASSSQPTGTAKNGYTF. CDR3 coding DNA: TGCGCCAGCAGCTCCCAACCTACCGGGACAGCGAAGAATGGCTACACCTTC.

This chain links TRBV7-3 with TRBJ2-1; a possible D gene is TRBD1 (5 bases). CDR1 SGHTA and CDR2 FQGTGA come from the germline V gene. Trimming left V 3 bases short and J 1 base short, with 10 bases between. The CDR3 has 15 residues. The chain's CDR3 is CASSFSGPSYNEQFF. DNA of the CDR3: TGTGCCAGCAGCTTTTCAGGGCCTTCCTACAATGAGCAGTTCTTC.

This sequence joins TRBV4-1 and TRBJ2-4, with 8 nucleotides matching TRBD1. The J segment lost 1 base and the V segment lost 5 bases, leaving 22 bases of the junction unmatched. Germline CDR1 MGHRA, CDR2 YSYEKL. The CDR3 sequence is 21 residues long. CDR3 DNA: TGCGCCAGCAGCGCGGGTGGGAACCGGGACAGGATGGTTCGTGCCAAAAACATTCAGTACTTC. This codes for CASSAGGNRDRMVRAKNIQYF.

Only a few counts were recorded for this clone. CDR3 sequence reads: CASSDRVLNQPQHF. Written as DNA, the CDR3 is TGTGCCAGCAGCGACAGAGTTCTCAATCAGCCCCAGCATTTT. The chain carries TRBV4-2 and TRBJ1-5; D possibly corresponds to TRBD1 (5 bases). Trimming cost V 5 bases and J 3 bases, with 11 bases left between them. CDR1 and CDR2 (germline): LGHNA, YNFKEQ. The CDR3 consists of 14 residues.

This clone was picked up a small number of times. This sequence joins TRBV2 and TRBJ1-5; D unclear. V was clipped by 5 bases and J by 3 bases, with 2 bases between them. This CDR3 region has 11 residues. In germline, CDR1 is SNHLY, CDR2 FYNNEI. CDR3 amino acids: CASSINQPQHF. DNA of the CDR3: TGTGCCAGCAGTATCAATCAGCCCCAGCATTTT.

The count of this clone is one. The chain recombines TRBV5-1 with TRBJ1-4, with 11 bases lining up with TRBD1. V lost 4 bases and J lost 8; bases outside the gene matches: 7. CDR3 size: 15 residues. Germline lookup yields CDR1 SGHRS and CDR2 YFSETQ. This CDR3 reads CASSPGTGGGEKLFF. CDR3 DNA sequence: TGCGCCAGCAGCCCGGGGACAGGGGGTGGGGAAAAACTGTTTTTT.

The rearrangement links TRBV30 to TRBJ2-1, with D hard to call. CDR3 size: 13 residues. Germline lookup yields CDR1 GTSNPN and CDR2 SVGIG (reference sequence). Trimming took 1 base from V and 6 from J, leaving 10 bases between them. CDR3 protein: CAWSAGRFNEQFF. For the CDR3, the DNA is TGTGCCTGGAGTGCGGGCAGATTCAATGAGCAGTTCTTC. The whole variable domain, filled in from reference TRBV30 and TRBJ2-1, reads SQTIHQWPATLVQPVGSPLSLECTVEGTSNPNLYWYRQAAGRGLQLLFYSVGIGQISSEVPQNLSASRPQDRQFILSSKKLLLSDSGFYLCAWSAGRFNEQFFGPGTRLTVL.

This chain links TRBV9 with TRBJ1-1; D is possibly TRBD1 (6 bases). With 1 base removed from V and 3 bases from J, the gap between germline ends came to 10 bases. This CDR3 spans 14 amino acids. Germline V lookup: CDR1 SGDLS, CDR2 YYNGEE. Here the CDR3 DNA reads TGTGCCAGCAGCGTAACAGGGAGGGACACTGAAGCTTTCTTT. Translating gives CASSVTGRDTEAFF.

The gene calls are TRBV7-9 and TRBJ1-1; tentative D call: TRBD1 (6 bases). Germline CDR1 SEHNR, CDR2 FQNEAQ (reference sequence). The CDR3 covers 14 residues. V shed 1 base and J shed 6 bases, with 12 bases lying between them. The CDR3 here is CASSLDYRVSEAFF. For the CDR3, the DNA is TGTGCCAGCAGCTTAGACTACAGGGTTTCTGAAGCTTTCTTT.

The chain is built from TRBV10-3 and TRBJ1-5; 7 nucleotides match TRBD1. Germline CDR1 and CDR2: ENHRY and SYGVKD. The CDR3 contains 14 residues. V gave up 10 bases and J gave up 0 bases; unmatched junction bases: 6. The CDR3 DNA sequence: TGTGCCAGCTGGACAGGCGGTAGCAATCAGCCCCAGCATTTT. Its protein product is CASWTGGSNQPQHF.

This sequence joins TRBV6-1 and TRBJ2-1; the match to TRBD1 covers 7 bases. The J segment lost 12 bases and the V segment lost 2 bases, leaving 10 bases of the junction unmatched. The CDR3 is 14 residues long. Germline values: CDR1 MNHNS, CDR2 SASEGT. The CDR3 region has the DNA TGTGCCAGCAGTGAACAGGACAGGCTGGCGGTGCAGTTCTTC. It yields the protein CASSEQDRLAVQFF.

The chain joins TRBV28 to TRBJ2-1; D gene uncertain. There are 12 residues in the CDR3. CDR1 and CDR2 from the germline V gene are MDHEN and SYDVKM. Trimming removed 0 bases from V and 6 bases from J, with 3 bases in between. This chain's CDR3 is CASSLWSNEQFF. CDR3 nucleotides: TGTGCCAGCAGTTTATGGTCCAATGAGCAGTTCTTC.

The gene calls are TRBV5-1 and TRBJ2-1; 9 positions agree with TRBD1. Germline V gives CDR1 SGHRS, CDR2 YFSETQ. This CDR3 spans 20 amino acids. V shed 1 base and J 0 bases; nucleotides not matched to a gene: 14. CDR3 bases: TGCGCCAGCAGCTTGTGGGGGGACAGGGTTGGGTCCGGCTCCTACAATGAGCAGTTCTTC. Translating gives CASSLWGDRVGSGSYNEQFF.

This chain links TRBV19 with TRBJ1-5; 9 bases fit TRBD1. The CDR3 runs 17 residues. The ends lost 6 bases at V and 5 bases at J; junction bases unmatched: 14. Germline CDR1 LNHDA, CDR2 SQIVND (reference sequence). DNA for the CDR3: TGTGCCAGTAGGACGCGGCCGGGCAGGGACAGGGATCAGCCCCAGCATTTT. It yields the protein CASRTRPGRDRDQPQHF.

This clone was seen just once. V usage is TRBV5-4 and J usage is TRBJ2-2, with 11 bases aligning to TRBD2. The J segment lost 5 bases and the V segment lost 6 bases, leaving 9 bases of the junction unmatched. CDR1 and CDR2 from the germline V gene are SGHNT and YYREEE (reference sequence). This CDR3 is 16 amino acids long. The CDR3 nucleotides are TGTGCCAGCACCGATCTAGCGGGAGGTCGAACCGGGGAGCTGTTTTTT. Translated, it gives CASTDLAGGRTGELFF.

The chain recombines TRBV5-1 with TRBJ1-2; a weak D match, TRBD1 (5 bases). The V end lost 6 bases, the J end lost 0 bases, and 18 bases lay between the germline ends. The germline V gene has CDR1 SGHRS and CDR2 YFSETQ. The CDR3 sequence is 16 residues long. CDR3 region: CASTSSGQGTNYGYTF. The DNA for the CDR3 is TGCGCCAGCACATCCTCGGGGCAGGGCACTAACTATGGCTACACCTTC.